The clone carrying this TCR beta chain was found a few times. These data come from a study of response to subunit inactivated influenza vaccine. TCRdb independently ran MiXCR on the RT-PCR reads; one entry per CDR3 protein. The repertoire holds some 800,000 distinct CDR3 sequences, with less than 25% as singletons. The CDR3 is 15 amino acids. Germline CDR1 DFQATT, CDR2 SNEGSKA (reference sequence). The sample here was PBMCs from blood, taken around 5 days after vaccination. The chain links TRBV20-1 to TRBJ2-5; TRBD2 aligns across 15 bases. The TCR comes from a man in his forties or fifties who received an inactivated influenza vaccine. In nucleotides, the CDR3 is TGCAGCGGGACTAGCGGGAGGCTCGGGAGGGAGACCCAGTACTTC. Its protein product is CSGTSGRLGRETQYF.